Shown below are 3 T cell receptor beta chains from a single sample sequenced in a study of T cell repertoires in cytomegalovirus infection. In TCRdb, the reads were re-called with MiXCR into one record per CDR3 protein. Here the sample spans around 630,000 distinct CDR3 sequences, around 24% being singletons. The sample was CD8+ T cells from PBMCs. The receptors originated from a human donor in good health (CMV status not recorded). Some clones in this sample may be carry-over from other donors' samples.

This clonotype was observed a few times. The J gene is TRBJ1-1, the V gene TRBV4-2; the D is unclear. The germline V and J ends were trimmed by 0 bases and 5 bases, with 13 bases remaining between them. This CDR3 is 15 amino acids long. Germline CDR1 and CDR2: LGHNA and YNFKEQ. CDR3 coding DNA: TGTGCCAGCAGCCAAGATGTAGGGCCGAGGACTGAAGCTTTCTTT. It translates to CASSQDVGPRTEAFF.

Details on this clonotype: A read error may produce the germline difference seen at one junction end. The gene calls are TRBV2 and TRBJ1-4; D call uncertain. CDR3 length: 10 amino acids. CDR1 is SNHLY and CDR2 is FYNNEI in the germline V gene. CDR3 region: CASSGRTPAF. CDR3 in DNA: TGTGCCAGCAGTGGTCGGACTCCAGCTTTT.

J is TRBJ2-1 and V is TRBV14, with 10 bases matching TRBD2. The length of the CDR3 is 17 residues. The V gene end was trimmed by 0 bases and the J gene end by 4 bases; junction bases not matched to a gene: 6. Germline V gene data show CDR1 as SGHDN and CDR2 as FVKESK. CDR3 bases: TGTGCCAGCAGCCAAGAATCGACTAGCGGGTTATACAATGAGCAGTTCTTC. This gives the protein CASSQESTSGLYNEQFF.